These 29 T cell receptor beta chains share one sample of origin, sequenced in a study of beta chain features in type 1 diabetes. Regarding the study as a whole: Moderate but significant shortening of TCRB CDR3s was recorded in all four CD4+ subsets from Type 1 diabetes patients.

The investigators reverse transcribed all of the isolated RNA, so they sequenced expressed TCRB transcripts. Clones were read by immunoSEQ multiplex PCR, and TCRdb kept only the in-frame ones, dropping some. Of fewer than 200,000 clones listed, approximately 10% were seen once; the top ten hold more than 0.4%. No cognate antigen is known for these TCRs. Sequencing was done on a sample of central memory CD4+ T cells from blood. Receptors were obtained from a man aged 30-40 years with type 1 diabetes.

The gene calls are TRBV5-8 and TRBJ2-1; TRBD1 aligns across 9 bases. V gave up 6 bases and J gave up 3 bases; unmatched junction bases: 7. The CDR3 totals 15 residues. The germline CDR1 and CDR2 sequences are SGHTS and YDEGEE. The CDR3 spells CASTPGTGLYNEQFF. CDR3 nucleotide sequence: TGTGCCAGCACTCCCGGGACAGGGCTCTACAATGAGCAGTTCTTC. The full variable domain, its missing parts supplied by reference TRBV5-8 and TRBJ2-1, is EAGVTQSPTHLIKTRGQQATLRCSPISGHTSVYWYQQALGLGLQFLLWYDEGEERNRGNFPPRFSGRQFPNYSSELNVNALELEDSALYLCASTPGTGLYNEQFFGPGTRLTVL.

This clone was seen more than once but under ten times. The CDR3 DNA is TGTGCCAGCAGTTGGAGAACAGGGGAAGGCCAGCCCCAGCATTTT. It translates to CASSWRTGEGQPQHF. V usage is TRBV6-6 and J usage is TRBJ1-5; 7 bases are a match to TRBD1. The CDR3 has 15 residues. CDR1 is MNHNY and CDR2 is SVGAGI in the germline V gene (reference sequence). The junction had 10 bases not matched to a gene; V was cut back by 4 bases and J by 7 bases.

In this sample, this clone turned up a few times. The chain links TRBV9 to TRBJ2-5; TRBD1 aligns across 10 bases. V gave up 2 bases and J gave up 5 bases; unmatched junction bases: 3. The germline V gene has CDR1 SGDLS and CDR2 YYNGEE. The CDR3 length is 14 residues. CDR3 in amino acids: CASSVSTGGETQYF. DNA of the CDR3: TGTGCCAGCAGCGTCTCGACAGGGGGCGAGACCCAGTACTTC.

This clone was observed a few times. The chain employs TRBV7-2 and TRBJ1-1, with a possible D match to TRBD1 (6 bases). Germline CDR1 and CDR2: SGHTA and FQGNSA. This CDR3 spans 15 amino acids. Trimming removed 6 bases at V and 1 base at J, with 15 bases between. The CDR3 nucleotides are TGTGCCAGCAGGCTAAACCGAGGGGGGAACACTGAAGCTTTCTTT. Translated, it gives CASRLNRGGNTEAFF.

This chain uses TRBV2 with TRBJ2-1, with D possibly being TRBD2 (6 bases). CDR3 length: 16 residues. Germline-derived CDR1 and CDR2 are SNHLY and FYNNEI. V lost 1 base to trimming and J lost 0 bases, with 10 bases between them. DNA of the CDR3: TGTGCCAGCAGTGAAGAGCAAGCGGGCTCCTACAATGAGCAGTTCTTC. Translating gives CASSEEQAGSYNEQFF.

This clone was observed a few times. The rearrangement joins TRBV7-2 to TRBJ1-2; tentatively, D is TRBD1 (6 bases). Germline V CDR1 and CDR2: SGHTA, FQGNSA. Trimming removed 5 bases from V and 5 bases from J, with 18 bases in between. This CDR3 region has 15 residues. The CDR3 bases are TGTGCCAGCAGCCCCGTAGGGGACAAGTTGTATGGCTACACCTTC. It is translated as CASSPVGDKLYGYTF.

This clone was observed a few times. The chain has TRBV2 and TRBJ2-3; TRBD2 agrees at 12 bases. Per the germline V gene, CDR1 is SNHLY and CDR2 is FYNNEI. After removal of 6 bases from V and 1 base from J, the junction contained 8 bases not matched to a gene. The CDR3 has 17 amino acids. The CDR3 protein is CASSPRASGRGTDTQYF. The CDR3 coding sequence is TGTGCCAGCAGCCCTAGGGCTAGCGGGAGGGGCACAGATACGCAGTATTTT. Full variable domain (rest looked up from reference TRBV2 and TRBJ2-3): EPEVTQTPSHQVTQMGQEVILRCVPISNHLYFYWYRQILGQKVEFLVSFYNNEISEKSEIFDDQFSVERPDGSNFTLKIRSTKLEDSAMYFCASSPRASGRGTDTQYFGPGTRLTVL.

This chain links TRBV7-9 with TRBJ2-2; D is ambiguous. Germline lookup yields CDR1 SEHNR and CDR2 FQNEAQ (reference sequence). Trimming took off 3 bases at V and 3 bases at J, with 5 bases between the two ends. The CDR3 is 13 amino acids. Here the CDR3 DNA reads TGTGCCAGCAGCTTGTATGACACCGGGGAGCTGTTTTTT. Translation: CASSLYDTGELFF. The whole variable domain, remainder taken from reference TRBV7-9 and TRBJ2-2, is DTGVSQNPRHKITKRGQNVTFRCDPISEHNRLYWYRQTLGQGPEFLTYFQNEAQLEKSRLLSDRFSAERPKGSFSTLEIQRTEQGDSAMYLCASSLYDTGELFFGEGSRLTVL.

V is TRBV4-3 and J is TRBJ1-1; 7 nucleotides match TRBD1. J gave up 4 bases and V 2 bases, and 1 base lay outside the gene matches. The CDR3 sequence is 13 residues long. From germline, CDR1 is LGHNA and CDR2 YSLEER. CDR3 in DNA: TGCGCCAGCAGCCAACCAGGGGGCACTGAAGCTTTCTTT. Translating gives CASSQPGGTEAFF.

The chain uses TRBV4-1 and TRBJ2-1; D perhaps matches TRBD2 (6 bases). Germline CDR1 reads MGHRA; CDR2 reads YSYEKL. The CDR3 is made up of 18 amino acids. Trimming removed 1 base from V and 3 bases from J, with 19 bases in between. The DNA of the CDR3 is TGCGCCAGCAGCCAAGCGTTCACGGGAGTCCAAATCTACAATGAGCAGTTCTTC. This gives the protein CASSQAFTGVQIYNEQFF.

V is TRBV5-5 and J is TRBJ2-5; TRBD1 aligns across 9 bases. Trimming at V came to 4 bases and at J to 4 bases, leaving 11 bases not matched to a gene. Looked up from germline, CDR1 is SGHKS and CDR2 is YYEKEE (reference sequence). The CDR3 is made up of 16 amino acids. The CDR3 reads CASSGQGLLIGETQYF. Here the CDR3 DNA reads TGTGCCAGCAGCGGACAGGGGTTACTAATAGGAGAGACCCAGTACTTC.

J is TRBJ1-1 and V is TRBV5-4, with 7 bases matching TRBD1. The V gene end was trimmed by 0 bases and the J gene end by 4 bases; junction bases not matched to a gene: 0. The CDR3 runs to 13 residues. Germline assignment: CDR1 SGHNT and CDR2 YYREEE (reference sequence). This chain's CDR3 is CASSLDRGTEAFF. CDR3 nucleotide sequence: TGTGCCAGCAGCTTGGACAGGGGCACTGAAGCTTTCTTT. The full variable domain, in which reference TRBV5-4 and TRBJ1-1 provide the parts outside the CDR3, is ETGVTQSPTHLIKTRGQQVTLRCSSQSGHNTVSWYQQALGQGPQFIFQYYREEENGRGNFPPRFSGLQFPNYSSELNVNALELDDSALYLCASSLDRGTEAFFGQGTRLTVV.

The genes are TRBV28 and TRBJ1-1; 7 bases are a match to TRBD1. V lost 6 bases and J lost 6; bases outside the gene matches: 4. The CDR3 sequence is 12 residues long. Germline assignment: CDR1 MDHEN and CDR2 SYDVKM. CDR3 protein: CASRRQGAEAFF. In nucleotides, the CDR3 is TGTGCCAGCAGGCGACAGGGCGCTGAAGCTTTCTTT.

The chain uses TRBV10-3 and TRBJ2-2; 7 bases line up with TRBD2. Germline-derived CDR1 and CDR2 are ENHRY and SYGVKD. V was clipped by 6 bases and J by 1 base; unmatched bases: 2. The CDR3 loop spans 14 amino acids. Here the CDR3 DNA reads TGTGCCATCAGCCAGCGGGAGAACACCGGGGAGCTGTTTTTT. It specifies CAISQRENTGELFF.

This clone was recorded a few times. The chain combines TRBV2 with TRBJ2-7; 10 nucleotides align to TRBD2. V lost 6 bases, J lost 1 base, and 6 bases stayed unmatched. The germline gives CDR1 SNHLY, CDR2 FYNNEI. This CDR3 has 15 amino acids. The CDR3 sequence is CASRVRTSGSYEQYF. The CDR3 DNA reads as TGTGCCAGCAGAGTCCGGACTAGCGGATCCTACGAGCAGTACTTC.

V and J are TRBV9 and TRBJ2-1; 10 nucleotides match TRBD2. Germline V CDR1 and CDR2: SGDLS, YYNGEE. Losses at the gene ends were 3 bases for V and 10 bases for J; bases not matched to a gene: 7. The CDR3 is 14 amino acids. The CDR3 region has the DNA TGTGCCAGCAGCGAATCTAGCGGGAGTAGGGAGCAGTTCTTC. Protein product: CASSESSGSREQFF.

In its sample, this clone was seen once. The chain combines TRBV10-3 with TRBJ2-3; 7 nucleotides align to TRBD2. Germline-derived CDR1 and CDR2 are ENHRY and SYGVKD. The length of the CDR3 is 16 residues. V shed 6 bases, J shed 4 bases, and the junction held 13 bases outside the gene matches. The CDR3 nucleotides read TGTGCCATCAGCTCACTCGGGGCGGGAGTCTCAGATACGCAGTATTTT. Translation gives CAISSLGAGVSDTQYF.

The chain employs TRBV27 and TRBJ2-3, with D hard to call. The V gene's germline CDR1 is MNHEY and CDR2 SMNVEV (reference sequence). V gave up 4 bases and J gave up 2 bases, with 13 bases separating them. This CDR3 region has 15 residues. CDR3 DNA: TGTGCCAGCAGTTATACTAAGCCCGACACAGATACGCAGTATTTT. Translation: CASSYTKPDTDTQYF.

The chain carries TRBV5-4 and TRBJ2-5; no clear D gene. CDR1 and CDR2 from the germline V gene are SGHNT and YYREEE (reference sequence). The germline V and J ends were trimmed by 4 bases and 1 base, with 8 bases remaining between them. The CDR3 is made up of 13 amino acids. The CDR3 DNA reads as TGTGCCAGCAGCGCTGACTTCCAAGAGACCCAGTACTTC. Its protein product is CASSADFQETQYF.

This clone was observed a few times. This chain links TRBV6-5 with TRBJ2-2; 7 bases align to TRBD1. In germline, CDR1 is MNHEY, CDR2 SVGAGI. The CDR3 sequence is 15 residues long. The V and J ends lost 5 bases and 4 bases, in that order; junction bases with no gene match: 7. The CDR3 here is CASSVGDSSTGELFF. CDR3 in DNA: TGTGCCAGCAGTGTGGGGGACAGTTCCACCGGGGAGCTGTTTTTT.

In this sample, this clone turned up a few times. The V call is TRBV28, the J call TRBJ2-3; D gene ambiguous. The germline gives CDR1 MDHEN, CDR2 SYDVKM. The CDR3 has 15 amino acids. Deletions cut 4 bases from V and 1 base from J, with 12 bases between. CDR3 protein: CASSSVTRGTDTQYF. The CDR3 DNA sequence: TGTGCCAGCAGTTCCGTCACACGGGGCACAGATACGCAGTATTTT.

This clone was seen a handful of times. The rearrangement uses TRBV10-3 and TRBJ2-3; D possibly corresponds to TRBD1 (6 bases). Deletions cut 10 bases from V and 2 bases from J, with 13 bases between. The V gene's germline CDR1 is ENHRY and CDR2 SYGVKD. The CDR3 contains 13 residues. CDR3 loop: CATTGINTDTQYF. For the CDR3, the DNA is TGTGCCACCACAGGGATAAACACAGATACGCAGTATTTT.

The J gene is TRBJ2-7, the V gene TRBV5-1; D is possibly TRBD1 (5 bases). This CDR3 contains 13 residues. The V end lost 0 bases, the J end lost 5 bases, and 9 bases lay between the germline ends. CDR1 SGHRS and CDR2 YFSETQ come from the germline V gene. The CDR3 sequence is CASSLVGAHEQYF. The CDR3 nucleotides are TGCGCCAGCAGCTTGGTTGGGGCCCACGAGCAGTACTTC.

This clone showed up just a few times. The rearrangement links TRBV14 to TRBJ2-1; 10 positions agree with TRBD2. Germline values: CDR1 SGHDN, CDR2 FVKESK. The CDR3 has 16 residues. V trimming: 5 bases; J trimming: 0 bases; junction bases outside the gene matches: 4. CDR3 in DNA: TGTGCCAGCAGCGTAGCGGGAGGCAGCTCCTACAATGAGCAGTTCTTC. Amino acids: CASSVAGGSSYNEQFF.

Turning to this clone: Germline is not matched at one junction end, which may reflect a read error. The V call is TRBV5-4, the J call TRBJ2-5; 8 bases align to TRBD1. The V gene's germline CDR1 is SGHNT and CDR2 YYREEE (reference sequence). This CDR3 has 17 residues. Here the CDR3 reads CANSFGGGQGRRETQYF. The CDR3, as DNA: TGTGCCAACAGCTTCGGGGGCGGACAGGGCAGGAGGGAGACCCAGTACTTC. Full variable domain (outside the CDR3, taken from reference TRBV5-4 and TRBJ2-5): ETGVTQSPTHLIKTRGQQVTLRCSSQSGHNTVSWYQQALGQGPQFIFQYYREEENGRGNFPPRFSGLQFPNYSSELNVNALELDDSALYLCANSFGGGQGRRETQYFGPGTRLLVL.

This rearrangement joins TRBV27 to TRBJ1-3, with D tentatively TRBD1 (6 bases). CDR3 length equals 17 residues. CDR1 and CDR2 (germline): MNHEY, SMNVEV (reference sequence). V was trimmed by 5 bases and J by 0 bases, leaving 17 bases between them. This CDR3 reads CASSPLSTGSSGNTIYF. The CDR3 DNA reads as TGTGCCAGCAGTCCCCTCTCCACAGGGAGCTCTGGAAACACCATATATTTT.

The V call is TRBV4-3, the J call TRBJ2-1; D is possibly TRBD2 (6 bases). CDR1 is LGHNA, CDR2 YSLEER, per germline. V lost 1 base and J lost 0, with 13 bases in between. The CDR3 runs to 17 residues. CDR3: CASSQGGASDSYNEQFF. In DNA, the CDR3 is TGCGCCAGCAGCCAAGGCGGGGCTAGCGACTCCTACAATGAGCAGTTCTTC.

This clone has a handful of counts. This chain joins TRBV28 and TRBJ1-2; D might be TRBD1 (6 bases). Trimming removed 6 bases from V and 4 bases from J, with 12 bases in between. Per the germline V gene, CDR1 is MDHEN and CDR2 is SYDVKM. The CDR3 totals 13 residues. The CDR3, as DNA: TGTGCCAGCAGGACCCCGGACAGCTATGGCTACACCTTC. Translation gives CASRTPDSYGYTF.

The gene calls are TRBV7-9 and TRBJ2-1; 9 nucleotides match TRBD1. CDR3 length: 13 residues. CDR1 is SEHNR and CDR2 is FQNEAQ in the germline V gene (reference sequence). Unmatched junction bases numbered 11, after V lost 5 bases and J lost 15 bases. The CDR3 DNA is TGTGCCAGCAGCGCCGGGACAGGGATAGGCATGTTCTTC. It encodes CASSAGTGIGMFF.